The clone carrying this T cell receptor (beta chain) was observed many times. The sample originates from a study of regulatory T cells in long-lasting Graves disease. The ends were cut back, 1 base at V and 1 base at J, with 8 bases in the middle. This CDR3 region has 14 residues. Germline V gene data show CDR1 as SGDLS and CDR2 as YYNGEE. Arm-PCR of CDR3 regions and iRepertoire HTBI primers were used to build TCR beta libraries. Each CDR3 protein is one row after TCRdb ran MiXCR on the multiplex PCR reads. Of some 220,000 distinct CDR3 sequences in the sample, about 19% were seen once. The time point is: newly diagnosed GD, antithyroid drugs for less than 3 months. Scientists built the TCR library using RNA that was extracted from PBMCs. These data are also associated with another study on T cells in Graves' hyperthyroidism and ophthalmopathy.

This receptor was identified in a woman aged 25 to 39 with Graves disease. The V gene is TRBV9, the J gene TRBJ1-1; no reliable D call. The material was peripheral blood mononuclear cells (PBMCs), obtained at new diagnosis, from a patient treated with antithyroid drugs. CDR3 sequence: CASSVTAENTEAFF. In DNA form, the CDR3 reads TGTGCCAGCAGCGTAACGGCAGAGAACACTGAAGCTTTCTTT.